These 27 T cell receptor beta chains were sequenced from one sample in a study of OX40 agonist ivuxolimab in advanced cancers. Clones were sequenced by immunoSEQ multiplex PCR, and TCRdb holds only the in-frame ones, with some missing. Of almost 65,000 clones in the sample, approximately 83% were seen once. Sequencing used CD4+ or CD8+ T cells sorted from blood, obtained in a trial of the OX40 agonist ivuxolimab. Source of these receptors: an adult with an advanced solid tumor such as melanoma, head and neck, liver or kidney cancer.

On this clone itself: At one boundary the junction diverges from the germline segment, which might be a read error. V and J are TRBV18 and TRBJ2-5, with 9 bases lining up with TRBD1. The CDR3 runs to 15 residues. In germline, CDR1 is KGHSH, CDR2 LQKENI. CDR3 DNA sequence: TGTGCCAGCTCCCCACCGGGACAGGGTCGGGAGACCCAGTACTTC. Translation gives CASSPPGQGRETQYF.

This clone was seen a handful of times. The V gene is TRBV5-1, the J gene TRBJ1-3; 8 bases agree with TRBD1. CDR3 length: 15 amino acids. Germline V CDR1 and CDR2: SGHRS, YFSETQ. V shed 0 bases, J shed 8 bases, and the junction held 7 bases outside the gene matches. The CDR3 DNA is TGCGCCAGCAGCTTGGCCAGGGGGCACGGCGACACCATATATTTT. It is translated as CASSLARGHGDTIYF.

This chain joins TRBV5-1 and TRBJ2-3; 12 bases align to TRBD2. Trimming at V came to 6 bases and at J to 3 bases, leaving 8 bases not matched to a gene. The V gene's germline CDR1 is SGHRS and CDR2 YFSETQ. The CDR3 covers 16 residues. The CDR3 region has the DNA TGCGCCAGCACCCCAGGACTAGCGGGGAGAACAGATACGCAGTATTTT. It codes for CASTPGLAGRTDTQYF.

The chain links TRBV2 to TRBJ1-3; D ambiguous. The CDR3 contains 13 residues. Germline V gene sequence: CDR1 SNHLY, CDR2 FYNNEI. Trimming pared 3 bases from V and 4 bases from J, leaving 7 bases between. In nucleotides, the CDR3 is TGTGCCAGCAGTGAGGGAAACGGAAACACCATATATTTT. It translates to CASSEGNGNTIYF.

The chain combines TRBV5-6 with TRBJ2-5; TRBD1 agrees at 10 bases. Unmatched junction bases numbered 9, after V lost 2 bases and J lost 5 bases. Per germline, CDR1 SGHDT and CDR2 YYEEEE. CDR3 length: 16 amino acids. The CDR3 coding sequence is TGTGCCAGCAGCTTTATACTAACGGGACAGGGGGAGACCCAGTACTTC. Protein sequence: CASSFILTGQGETQYF.

CDR3 sequence reads: CASRTTSGFYNEQFF. The CDR3 DNA sequence: TGTGCCAGCAGGACGACTAGCGGGTTCTACAATGAGCAGTTCTTC. The rearrangement joins TRBV7-9 to TRBJ2-1; 10 positions agree with TRBD2. The CDR3 contains 15 residues. The germline gives CDR1 SEHNR, CDR2 FQNEAQ (reference sequence). The trim removed 6 bases at V and 3 bases at J, leaving 5 bases unmatched.

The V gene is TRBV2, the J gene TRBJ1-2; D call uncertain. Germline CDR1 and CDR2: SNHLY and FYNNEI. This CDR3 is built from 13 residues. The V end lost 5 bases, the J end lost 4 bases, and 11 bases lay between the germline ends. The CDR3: CASSKEDFYGYTF. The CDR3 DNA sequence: TGTGCCAGCAGTAAGGAAGACTTCTATGGCTACACCTTC. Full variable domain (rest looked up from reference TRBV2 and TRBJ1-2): EPEVTQTPSHQVTQMGQEVILRCVPISNHLYFYWYRQILGQKVEFLVSFYNNEISEKSEIFDDQFSVERPDGSNFTLKIRSTKLEDSAMYFCASSKEDFYGYTFGSGTRLTVV.

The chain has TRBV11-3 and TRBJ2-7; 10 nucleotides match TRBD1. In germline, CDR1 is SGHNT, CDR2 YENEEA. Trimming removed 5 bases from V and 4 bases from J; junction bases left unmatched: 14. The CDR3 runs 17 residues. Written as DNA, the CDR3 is TGTGCCAGCAGCCCCCTCCTAACGGGACAGGGGTATTACGAGCAGTACTTC. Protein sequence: CASSPLLTGQGYYEQYF.

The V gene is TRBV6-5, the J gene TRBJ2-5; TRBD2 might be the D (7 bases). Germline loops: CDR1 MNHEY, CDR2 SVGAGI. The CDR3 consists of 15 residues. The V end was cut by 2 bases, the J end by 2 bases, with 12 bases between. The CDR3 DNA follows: TGTGCCAGCAGTTACGGCGGGGGCCTTCAAGAGACCCAGTACTTC. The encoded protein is CASSYGGGLQETQYF.

The chain's CDR3 is CASSLEVSYNEQFF. The CDR3 region has the DNA TGTGCCAGCAGCTTGGAGGTCAGCTACAATGAGCAGTTCTTC. The chain joins TRBV5-4 to TRBJ2-1, with unresolved D. Germline V gene lookup returns CDR1 SGHNT and CDR2 YYREEE (reference sequence). Between the trimmed V and J ends, which lost 0 bases and 3 bases, there was a span of 7 bases. This CDR3 contains 14 residues.

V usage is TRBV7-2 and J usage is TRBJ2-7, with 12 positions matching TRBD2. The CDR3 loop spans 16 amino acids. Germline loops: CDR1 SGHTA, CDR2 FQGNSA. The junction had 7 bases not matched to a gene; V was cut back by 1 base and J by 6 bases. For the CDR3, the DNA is TGTGCCAGCAGCTTAGGACTAGCGGGAGTAACTCGCGAGCAGTACTTC. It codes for CASSLGLAGVTREQYF.

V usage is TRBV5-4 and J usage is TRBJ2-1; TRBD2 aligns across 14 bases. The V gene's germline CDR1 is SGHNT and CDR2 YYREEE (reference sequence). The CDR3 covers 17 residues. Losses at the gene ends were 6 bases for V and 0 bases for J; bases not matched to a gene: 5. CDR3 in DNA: TGTGCCAGCATGGGACTAGCGGGAGACAGCTCCTACAATGAGCAGTTCTTC. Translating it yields CASMGLAGDSSYNEQFF.

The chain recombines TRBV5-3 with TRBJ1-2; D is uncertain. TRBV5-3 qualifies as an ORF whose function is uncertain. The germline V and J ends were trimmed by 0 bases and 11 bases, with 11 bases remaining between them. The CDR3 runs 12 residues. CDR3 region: CARSLVGERYTF. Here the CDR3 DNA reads TGTGCCAGAAGCTTGGTTGGCGAGAGGTACACCTTC.

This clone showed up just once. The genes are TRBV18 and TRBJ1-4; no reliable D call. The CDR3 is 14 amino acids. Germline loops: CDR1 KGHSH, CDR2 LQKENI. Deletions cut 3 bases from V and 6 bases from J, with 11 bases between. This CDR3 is CASSPVGADEKLFF. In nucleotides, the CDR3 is TGTGCCAGCTCACCGGTGGGTGCCGATGAAAAACTGTTTTTT.

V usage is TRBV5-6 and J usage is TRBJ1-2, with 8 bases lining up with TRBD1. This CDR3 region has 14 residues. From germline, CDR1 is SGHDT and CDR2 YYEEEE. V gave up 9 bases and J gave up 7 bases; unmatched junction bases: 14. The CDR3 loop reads CATALGQGELGYTF. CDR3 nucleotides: TGTGCCACCGCCCTCGGACAGGGAGAGCTTGGCTACACCTTC.

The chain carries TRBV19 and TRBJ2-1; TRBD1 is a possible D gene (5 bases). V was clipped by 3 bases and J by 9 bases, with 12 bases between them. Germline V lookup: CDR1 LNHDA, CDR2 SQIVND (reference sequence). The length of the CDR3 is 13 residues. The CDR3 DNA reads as TGTGCCAGTAGTATTCCCAGGGCGACTGAGCAGTTCTTC. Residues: CASSIPRATEQFF. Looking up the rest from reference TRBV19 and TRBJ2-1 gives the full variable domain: DGGITQSPKYLFRKEGQNVTLSCEQNLNHDAMYWYRQDPGQGLRLIYYSQIVNDFQKGDIAEGYSVSREKKESFPLTVTSAQKNPTAFYLCASSIPRATEQFFGPGTRLTVL.

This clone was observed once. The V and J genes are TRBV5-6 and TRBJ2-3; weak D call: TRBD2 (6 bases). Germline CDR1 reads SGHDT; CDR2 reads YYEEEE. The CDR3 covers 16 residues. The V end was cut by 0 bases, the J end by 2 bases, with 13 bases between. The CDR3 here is CASSLAGTHLTDTQYF. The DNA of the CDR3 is TGTGCCAGCAGCTTGGCCGGGACTCACCTCACAGATACGCAGTATTTT.

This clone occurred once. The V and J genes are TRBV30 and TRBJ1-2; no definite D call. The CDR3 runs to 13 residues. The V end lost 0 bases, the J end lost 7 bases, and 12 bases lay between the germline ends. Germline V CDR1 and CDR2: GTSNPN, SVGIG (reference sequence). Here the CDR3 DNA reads TGTGCCTGGAGTGTAAGAGGGTCCCGTGGCTACACCTTC. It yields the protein CAWSVRGSRGYTF.

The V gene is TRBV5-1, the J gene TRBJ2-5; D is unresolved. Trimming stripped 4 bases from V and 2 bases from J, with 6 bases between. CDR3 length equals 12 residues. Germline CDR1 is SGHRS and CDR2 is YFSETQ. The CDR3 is CASSPQQETQYF. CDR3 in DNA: TGCGCCAGCAGCCCCCAGCAAGAGACCCAGTACTTC.

CDR3 sequence: CASSPPESGVAQYF. Here the CDR3 DNA reads TGTGCCAGCTCACCACCCGAGTCGGGAGTTGCGCAGTACTTC. This rearrangement joins TRBV18 to TRBJ2-5, with a possible D match to TRBD2 (6 bases). Germline CDR1 KGHSH, CDR2 LQKENI. V was pared by 0 bases and J by 11 bases, with 16 bases between. This CDR3 is 14 amino acids long.

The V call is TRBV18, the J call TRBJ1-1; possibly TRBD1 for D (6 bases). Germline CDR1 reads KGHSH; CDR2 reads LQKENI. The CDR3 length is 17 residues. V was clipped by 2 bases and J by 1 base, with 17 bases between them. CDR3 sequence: CASSPRLRGGENTEAFF. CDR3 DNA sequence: TGTGCCAGCTCACCAAGGCTGAGGGGGGGAGAGAACACTGAAGCTTTCTTT.

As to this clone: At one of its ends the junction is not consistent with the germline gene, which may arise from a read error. CDR3 bases: TGTGCCAGCAGCTCGGGACAGGGGGCAGGAAACACCATATATTTT. It is translated as CASSSGQGAGNTIYF. V is TRBV5-3 and J is TRBJ1-3; the match to TRBD1 covers 12 bases. TRBV5-3 is an ORF, and what it does is uncertain. CDR3 length: 15 amino acids.

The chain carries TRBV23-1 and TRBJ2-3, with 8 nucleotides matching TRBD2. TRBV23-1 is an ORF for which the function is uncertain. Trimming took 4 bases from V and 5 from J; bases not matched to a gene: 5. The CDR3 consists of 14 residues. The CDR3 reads CASSRGGGIDTQYF. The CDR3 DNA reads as TGCGCCAGCAGTCGCGGCGGGGGGATAGATACGCAGTATTTT.

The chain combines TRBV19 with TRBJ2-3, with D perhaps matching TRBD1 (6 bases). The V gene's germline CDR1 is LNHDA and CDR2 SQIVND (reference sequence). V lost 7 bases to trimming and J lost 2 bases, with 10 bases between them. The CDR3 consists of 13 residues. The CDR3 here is CASNSGVTDTQYF. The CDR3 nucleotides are TGTGCCAGTAATTCAGGGGTCACAGATACGCAGTATTTT.

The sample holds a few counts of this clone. CDR3 sequence: CASSSNSYSRSYEQYF. CDR3 bases: TGTGCCAGCAGTTCCAACTCTTACTCTAGGTCGTACGAGCAGTACTTC. The rearrangement joins TRBV27 to TRBJ2-7; no reliable D call. Trimming took off 4 bases at V and 4 bases at J, with 20 bases between the two ends. The CDR3 is 16 residues long. Germline V gene data show CDR1 as MNHEY and CDR2 as SMNVEV (reference sequence).

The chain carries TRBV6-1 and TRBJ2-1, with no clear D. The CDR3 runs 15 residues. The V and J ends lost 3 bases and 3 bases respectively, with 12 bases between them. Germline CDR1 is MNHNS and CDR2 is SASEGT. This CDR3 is CASSDWEDNYNEQFF. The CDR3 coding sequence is TGTGCCAGCAGTGACTGGGAAGATAACTACAATGAGCAGTTCTTC.

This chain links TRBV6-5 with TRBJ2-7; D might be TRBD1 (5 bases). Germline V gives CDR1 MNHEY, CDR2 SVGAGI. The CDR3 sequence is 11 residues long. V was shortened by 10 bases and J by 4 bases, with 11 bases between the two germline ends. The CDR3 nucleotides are TGTGCCACCAAGACAGTTTACGAGCAGTACTTC. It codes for CATKTVYEQYF.